Given below is one T cell receptor (beta chain) in context. This record belongs to a study of post-analysis software for immune sequencing data. Each TCR beta cDNA library carried unique molecular identifiers. Once about 0.9 to 11 million T cells were used, about half a million cDNA molecules resulted. TCRdb reprocessed the PCR reads via MiXCR and lists one record per CDR3 protein. The repertoire holds 430,000 or so distinct CDR3 sequences, with more than 30% as singletons. The sequenced material came from blood. The clonotype comes from a girl between 2 and 10 years old with multiple sclerosis.

The CDR3 DNA reads as TGTGCCAGCAGCCAAGGTGGCACTACGTACTACAATGAGCAGTTCTTC. This translates into CASSQGGTTYYNEQFF. This chain uses TRBV25-1 with TRBJ2-1; the D is unclear. This CDR3 has 16 amino acids. Germline V gene lookup returns CDR1 MGHDK and CDR2 SYGVNS. The V end was cut by 6 bases, the J end by 3 bases, with 18 bases between.